This TCR beta chain was sequenced for a study of blood T cell repertoires in COVID-19. Study summary: Whether acute or convalescent, the COVID-19 samples came from the United States, Italy and Spain. Nucleic acid was either cDNA or gDNA, and it came from T cells, B-cell-depleted T cells, or PBMCs.

In germline, CDR1 is GTSNPN, CDR2 SVGIG (reference sequence). Unmatched junction bases numbered 4, after V lost 3 bases and J lost 1 base. The CDR3 loop spans 16 amino acids. Assay: immunoSEQ multiplex PCR; the TCRdb copy retains only in-frame clones and omits some. Among some 290,000 clones listed, about 85% were seen once. This clonotype was obtained from a woman aged 45-59 years who had recovered from COVID-19. The material sequenced was peripheral blood. The V gene is TRBV30, the J gene TRBJ1-6, with 9 bases fitting TRBD1. This chain's CDR3 is CAWRGQGGSYNSPLHF. CDR3 bases: TGTGCCTGGAGGGGACAGGGTGGATCCTATAATTCACCCCTCCACTTT.